This T cell receptor beta chain originates from a study of glioma-infiltrating T cells after dendritic cell vaccination. As for the study in general: Patients had newly diagnosed or recurrent glioblastoma and received dendritic cell vaccines.

Amplification used 60 V beta primers and 13 J beta primers. TCRdb's copy holds only in-frame clones and misses some; the assay was immunoSEQ multiplex PCR. Of roughly 60,000 clones in the sample, about 89% were seen once. Germline lookup yields CDR1 WNHNN and CDR2 SYGVQD (reference sequence). The CDR3 runs to 14 residues. V gave up 4 bases and J gave up 7 bases; unmatched junction bases: 8. As for time point: after dendritic cell vaccination, including at tumor progression/relapse. All glioblastoma patients lacked an isocitrate dehydrogenase mutation. This receptor was identified in a human donor with glioblastoma. Sequencing was performed on blood, taken after dendritic cell vaccination. The genes are TRBV10-1 and TRBJ2-7; TRBD1 aligns across 9 bases. The CDR3 is CASSGLGQGKEQYF. The DNA for the CDR3 is TGCGCCAGCAGTGGCCTGGGACAGGGCAAGGAGCAGTACTTC.